This is a list of T cell receptor beta chains from one sample in a study of blood T cells in healthy people across ages. TCRdb itself ran the 5' RACE reads through MiXCR, one entry per CDR3 protein. The table shows fewer than 900,000 distinct CDR3 sequences, with approximately 49% occurring only once. Material for sequencing was blood. The receptors originated from a woman aged 60-70 years in good health. Both conserved end residues are part of each CDR3. The D gene is left open where the match is weak. Size is stated for part of the rows, as once, few or many counts, or as a class when the clone is expanded.

D gene: NA; clone size: NA; J gene: TRBJ1-5; V gene: TRBV6-6; CDR3 DNA: TGTGCCAGCAAGTACCATAGCAATCAGCCCCAGCATTTT; CDR3 protein: CASKYHSNQPQHF
D gene: NA; clone size: NA; J gene: TRBJ2-3; V gene: TRBV7-3; CDR3 DNA: TGTGCCAGCAGTGGGGTTAGGGCGGGCACAAACACGCAGTATTTT; CDR3 protein: CASSGVRAGTNTQYF
D gene: NA; clone size: few; J gene: TRBJ2-7; V gene: TRBV27; CDR3 DNA: TGTGCCAGCAGTCACAGATATTCCTACGAGCAGTACTTC; CDR3 protein: CASSHRYSYEQYF
D gene: NA; clone size: NA; J gene: TRBJ2-7; V gene: TRBV2; CDR3 DNA: TGTGCCAGCAGTGACGACATTCGCGAGCAGTACTTC; CDR3 protein: CASSDDIREQYF
D gene: NA; clone size: NA; J gene: TRBJ2-7; V gene: TRBV7-2; CDR3 DNA: TGTGCCAGCAGCTCCGGGGATAGCTCCTACGAGCAGTACTTC; CDR3 protein: CASSSGDSSYEQYF
D gene: NA; clone size: NA; J gene: TRBJ2-1; V gene: TRBV3-1; CDR3 DNA: TGTGCCGGCAGCCAAGATCTCGGGGCACTCTCCAATGAGCAGTTCTTC; CDR3 protein: CAGSQDLGALSNEQFF
D gene: NA; clone size: few; J gene: TRBJ2-7; V gene: TRBV6-6; CDR3 DNA: TGTGCCAGCAGTTACTCAAGGGGAACCACCTACGAGCAGTACTTC; CDR3 protein: CASSYSRGTTYEQYF
D gene: NA; clone size: few; J gene: TRBJ2-1; V gene: TRBV28; CDR3 DNA: TGTGCCAGCACCAACCACCCCTCTAATGAGCAGTTCTTC; CDR3 protein: CASTNHPSNEQFF
D gene: NA; clone size: NA; J gene: TRBJ2-7; V gene: TRBV7-9; CDR3 DNA: TGTGCCAGCAGCCCTGCGGTAGCCTACAATGAGCAGTACTTC; CDR3 protein: CASSPAVAYNEQYF
D gene: NA; clone size: few; J gene: TRBJ2-1; V gene: TRBV7-2; CDR3 DNA: TGTGCCAGCAGCTTAGTTACGGGAACCGGGAATGAGCAGTTCTTC; CDR3 protein: CASSLVTGTGNEQFF
D gene: TRBD2; clone size: few; J gene: TRBJ2-5; V gene: TRBV28; CDR3 DNA: TGTGCCAGCAGTTTATCGACTAGCGGGAGGCTCCAAGAGACCCAGTACTTC; CDR3 protein: CASSLSTSGRLQETQYF
D gene: TRBD1; clone size: few; J gene: TRBJ1-6; V gene: TRBV27; CDR3 DNA: TGTGCCAGCAGTTTATCGCTGAGGGACAGGGCCAATTCACCCCTCCACTTT; CDR3 protein: CASSLSLRDRANSPLHF
D gene: TRBD1; clone size: few; J gene: TRBJ2-7; V gene: TRBV7-3; CDR3 DNA: TGTGCCAGCAGCTCTACAGGGGGCCACTCCTACGAGCAGTACTTC; CDR3 protein: CASSSTGGHSYEQYF
D gene: NA; clone size: NA; J gene: TRBJ2-3; V gene: TRBV10-3; CDR3 DNA: TGTGCCATCAGTGAGCCTTTGGGCAAGCTCACAGATACGCAGTATTTT; CDR3 protein: CAISEPLGKLTDTQYF
D gene: NA; clone size: NA; J gene: TRBJ2-1; V gene: TRBV4-2; CDR3 DNA: TGTGCCAGCAGCCAAGATAGGTCAGGGCCCTCCAATGAGCAGTTCTTC; CDR3 protein: CASSQDRSGPSNEQFF
D gene: NA; clone size: NA; J gene: TRBJ2-1; V gene: TRBV7-3; CDR3 DNA: TGTGCCAGCAGCCCAACGCGGGGATTCTACAATGAGCAGTTCTTC; CDR3 protein: CASSPTRGFYNEQFF
D gene: TRBD2; clone size: NA; J gene: TRBJ2-1; V gene: TRBV7-3; CDR3 DNA: TGTGCCAGCAGCTCTTCTAGCGGATACAATGAGCAGTTCTTC; CDR3 protein: CASSSSSGYNEQFF
D gene: TRBD2; clone size: NA; J gene: TRBJ2-3; V gene: TRBV6-5; CDR3 DNA: TGTGCCAGCAGCCGTCCGTCGACTAGCAGCACAGATACGCAGTATTTT; CDR3 protein: CASSRPSTSSTDTQYF
D gene: NA; clone size: NA; J gene: TRBJ2-5; V gene: TRBV27; CDR3 DNA: TGTGCCAGCAGTGCCACCTGGGGAGAGACCCAGTACTTC; CDR3 protein: CASSATWGETQYF
D gene: NA; clone size: few; J gene: TRBJ2-7; V gene: TRBV20-1; CDR3 DNA: TGCAGTGCTTTCCCAGGAGGAACCCCCTACGAGCAGTACTTC; CDR3 protein: CSAFPGGTPYEQYF
D gene: NA; clone size: NA; J gene: TRBJ2-7; V gene: TRBV20-1; CDR3 DNA: TGCAGTGCTAGAGGGAAAACCTACGAGCAGTACTTC; CDR3 protein: CSARGKTYEQYF
D gene: NA; clone size: NA; J gene: TRBJ2-7; V gene: TRBV5-1; CDR3 DNA: TGCGCCAGCAGCTTGCTGGGGACCGAATCCTACGAGCAGTACTTC; CDR3 protein: CASSLLGTESYEQYF
D gene: NA; clone size: NA; J gene: TRBJ2-1; V gene: TRBV30; CDR3 DNA: TGTGCCTGGAGTGAGAAGAATGAGCAGTTCTTC; CDR3 protein: CAWSEKNEQFF
D gene: NA; clone size: few; J gene: TRBJ2-7; V gene: TRBV4-3; CDR3 DNA: TGCGCCAGCAGCCAAGTCCTGGGTCCCTACGAGCAGTACTTC; CDR3 protein: CASSQVLGPYEQYF
D gene: TRBD1; clone size: NA; J gene: TRBJ2-7; V gene: TRBV7-8; CDR3 DNA: TGTGCCAGCAGCTTAGTACCGGACAGGGGGCTCTACGAGCAGTACTTC; CDR3 protein: CASSLVPDRGLYEQYF
D gene: TRBD1; clone size: many; J gene: TRBJ2-7; V gene: TRBV6-6; CDR3 DNA: TGTGCCAGCAGTTACGAGGACAGGGGTTTCTACGAGCAGTACTTC; CDR3 protein: CASSYEDRGFYEQYF
D gene: TRBD1; clone size: NA; J gene: TRBJ2-7; V gene: TRBV7-6; CDR3 DNA: TGTGCCAGCAGCTCTAGGACAGGGTTGGGAGAGCAGTACTTC; CDR3 protein: CASSSRTGLGEQYF
D gene: NA; clone size: NA; J gene: TRBJ2-1; V gene: TRBV5-5; CDR3 DNA: TGTGCCAGCAGCTTGAATACTGGCTCCTACAATGAGCAGTTCTTC; CDR3 protein: CASSLNTGSYNEQFF
D gene: NA; clone size: NA; J gene: TRBJ2-7; V gene: TRBV12-3/TRBV12-4; CDR3 DNA: TGTGCCGGCAGCCAGAGCTCCTACGAGCAGTACTTC; CDR3 protein: CAGSQSSYEQYF
D gene: TRBD2; clone size: NA; J gene: TRBJ2-1; V gene: TRBV7-9; CDR3 DNA: TGTGCCAGCAGCTTAGCGGCGGGAGTGAGGAGATATGAGCAGTTCTTC; CDR3 protein: CASSLAAGVRRYEQFF
D gene: NA; clone size: NA; J gene: TRBJ2-3; V gene: TRBV24-1; CDR3 DNA: TGTGCCACCAGTGACTATACGAGCACAGATACGCAGTATTTT; CDR3 protein: CATSDYTSTDTQYF
D gene: TRBD2; clone size: NA; J gene: TRBJ2-2; V gene: TRBV4-1; CDR3 DNA: TGCGCCAGCAGCCCCTTTTTAGCGGGGGGCTTTCCCGGGGAGCTGTTTTTT; CDR3 protein: CASSPFLAGGFPGELFF
D gene: NA; clone size: NA; J gene: TRBJ1-3; V gene: TRBV28; CDR3 DNA: TGTGCCAGCGGCCGTCTTGAACCGGGACTCAAGAACACCATATATTTT; CDR3 protein: CASGRLEPGLKNTIYF
D gene: NA; clone size: few; J gene: TRBJ1-1; V gene: TRBV18; CDR3 DNA: TGTGCCAGCTCACAGAGTAGAGACGGAGATGAAGCTTTCTTT; CDR3 protein: CASSQSRDGDEAFF
D gene: NA; clone size: NA; J gene: TRBJ1-4; V gene: TRBV6-5; CDR3 DNA: TGTGCCAGCAGTTACCGGTGGGCTAATGAAAAACTGTTTTTT; CDR3 protein: CASSYRWANEKLFF
D gene: NA; clone size: NA; J gene: TRBJ2-7; V gene: TRBV6-2/TRBV6-3; CDR3 DNA: TGTGCCAGCATGAGGAACAAAGCCAACTCCTACGAGCAGTACTTC; CDR3 protein: CASMRNKANSYEQYF
D gene: TRBD1; clone size: few; J gene: TRBJ2-7; V gene: TRBV27; CDR3 DNA: TGTGCCAGCAGTTTAAGAACAGGGGGCAACTACGAGCAGTACTTC; CDR3 protein: CASSLRTGGNYEQYF
D gene: NA; clone size: NA; J gene: TRBJ2-7; V gene: TRBV7-9; CDR3 DNA: TGTGCCAGCAGCTCCTACCAGGGGAACGAGCAGTACTTC; CDR3 protein: CASSSYQGNEQYF
D gene: NA; clone size: NA; J gene: TRBJ1-1; V gene: TRBV7-2; CDR3 DNA: TGTGCCAGCAGCTTAGTTCCGGGGTCTGAAGCTTTCTTT; CDR3 protein: CASSLVPGSEAFF
D gene: NA; clone size: NA; J gene: TRBJ2-5; V gene: TRBV20-1; CDR3 DNA: TGCAGTGCGTACTGGGGGATCTACCAAGAGACCCAGTACTTC; CDR3 protein: CSAYWGIYQETQYF
D gene: NA; clone size: few; J gene: TRBJ2-5; V gene: TRBV5-1; CDR3 DNA: TGCGCCAGCAGCTTAGCTCGCGGGGAAGAGACCCAGTACTTC; CDR3 protein: CASSLARGEETQYF
D gene: TRBD1; clone size: few; J gene: TRBJ2-7; V gene: TRBV6-1; CDR3 DNA: TGTGCCAGCAGGGCCGGGACAGGGGGCTCCGAGCAGTACTTC; CDR3 protein: CASRAGTGGSEQYF
D gene: NA; clone size: NA; J gene: TRBJ2-1; V gene: TRBV10-3; CDR3 DNA: TGTGCCATCAGATCGGGCATCCGCGGGTACAATGAGCAGTTCTTC; CDR3 protein: CAIRSGIRGYNEQFF
D gene: TRBD2; clone size: once; J gene: TRBJ2-7; V gene: TRBV7-2; CDR3 DNA: TGTGCCAGCAGCTCAGGGAGGGCGAGCTCCTACAATGAGCAGTACTTC; CDR3 protein: CASSSGRASSYNEQYF
D gene: NA; clone size: few; J gene: TRBJ1-1; V gene: TRBV6-2/TRBV6-3; CDR3 DNA: TGTGCCAGCAGTAACGACCGGGGGCGGGACACTGAAGCTTTCTTT; CDR3 protein: CASSNDRGRDTEAFF
D gene: TRBD1; clone size: NA; J gene: TRBJ2-7; V gene: TRBV29-1; CDR3 DNA: TGCAGCGTTGAAGGACAGGGCCCCTACGAGCAGTACTTC; CDR3 protein: CSVEGQGPYEQYF
D gene: TRBD1; clone size: NA; J gene: TRBJ2-6; V gene: TRBV7-2; CDR3 DNA: TGTGCCAGCAAGGGGCCAGGGGGATCTGGGGCCAACGTCCTGACTTTC; CDR3 protein: CASKGPGGSGANVLTF
D gene: TRBD2; clone size: NA; J gene: TRBJ2-1; V gene: TRBV6-2/TRBV6-3; CDR3 DNA: TGTGCCAGCAGCCCGACTAGCGGGAGGTATGAGCAGTTCTTC; CDR3 protein: CASSPTSGRYEQFF